The 28 T cell receptor beta chains listed next were all sequenced from one sample in a study of shared clonotypes between healthy human individuals. Some clones are missing from TCRdb's copy, which holds only in-frame ones; the method was immunoSEQ multiplex PCR. This table holds 2 million to 2.5 million clones, roughly 93% found once. The specimen was naive CD4+ T cells from PBMCs. Specified subset: CD45RA+ positively selected. These receptors were collected from a man aged 18 to 29 in good health. Some clones in this sample may be carry-over from other donors' samples.

J is TRBJ2-7 and V is TRBV2; D may be TRBD1 or TRBD2 (5 bases each). V dropped 10 bases and J dropped 8 bases, with 18 bases sitting between them. The CDR3 covers 12 residues. CDR1 is SNHLY, CDR2 FYNNEI, per germline. This CDR3 reads CATRGRALQQYF. CDR3 in DNA: TGTGCCACAAGGGGACGGGCTCTTCAGCAGTACTTC.

The J gene is TRBJ2-1, the V gene TRBV5-4; 16 positions match TRBD2. Germline assignment: CDR1 SGHNT and CDR2 YYREEE (reference sequence). V dropped 0 bases and J dropped 9; count of bases not matched to a gene: 6. The CDR3 has 17 amino acids. CDR3 protein: CASSLDGTSGRASEQFF. The CDR3 bases are TGTGCCAGCAGCTTGGACGGGACTAGCGGGAGGGCGAGTGAGCAGTTCTTC.

V gene TRBV6-1 combines with J gene TRBJ2-3; 7 nucleotides align to TRBD2. V lost 8 bases, J lost 9 bases, and 14 bases stayed unmatched. This CDR3 contains 14 residues. Germline V CDR1 and CDR2: MNHNS, SASEGT. This chain's CDR3 is CASPSEAWEGTQYF. Here the CDR3 DNA reads TGTGCCAGCCCCTCGGAAGCGTGGGAGGGCACGCAGTATTTT.

The V call is TRBV28, the J call TRBJ2-7; 9 bases map to TRBD1. Germline trimming cut 6 bases from V and 3 bases from J; bases unmatched to any gene: 6. The germline gives CDR1 MDHEN, CDR2 SYDVKM. The CDR3 consists of 14 residues. CDR3 sequence: CASSPWDRVYEQYF. CDR3 in DNA: TGTGCCAGCAGCCCCTGGGACAGGGTCTACGAGCAGTACTTC.

This clone was recorded once. The V and J genes are TRBV11-3 and TRBJ2-5, with D perhaps given as TRBD1 or TRBD2 (7 bases each). V shed 5 bases and J shed 2 bases, with 12 bases lying between them. Germline lookup yields CDR1 SGHNT and CDR2 YENEEA. This CDR3 region has 14 residues. The CDR3 DNA reads as TGTGCCAGCAGCCAGGGGGGGGCTCAAGAGACCCAGTACTTC. Translation: CASSQGGAQETQYF.

J is TRBJ1-2 and V is TRBV6-5; 10 positions match TRBD1. The CDR3 has 15 residues. CDR1 and CDR2 (germline): MNHEY, SVGAGI. V trimming: 4 bases; J trimming: 7 bases; junction bases outside the gene matches: 9. This CDR3 is CASSSWDRGLVGYTF. The CDR3 DNA reads TGTGCCAGCAGTTCATGGGACAGGGGCTTGGTTGGCTACACCTTC.

The chain is built from TRBV27 and TRBJ2-1, with D hard to call. The ends were cut back, 1 base at V and 5 bases at J, with 6 bases in the middle. The germline V gene encodes CDR1 MNHEY and CDR2 SMNVEV (reference sequence). This CDR3 spans 13 amino acids. The CDR3 here is CASSLYGHNEQFF. CDR3 bases: TGTGCCAGCAGTTTATATGGGCACAATGAGCAGTTCTTC.

The gene calls are TRBV5-5 and TRBJ2-7, with 8 bases fitting TRBD2. J lost 3 bases, V lost 2 bases, and 7 bases had no gene match. The CDR3 covers 15 residues. Germline V gene lookup returns CDR1 SGHKS and CDR2 YYEKEE (reference sequence). Here the CDR3 DNA reads TGTGCCAGCAGCTTCCTAGCGGGTGGCGACTACGAGCAGTACTTC. It translates to CASSFLAGGDYEQYF.

The chain is built from TRBV19 and TRBJ2-3; D is unresolved. CDR1 is LNHDA, CDR2 SQIVND, per germline (reference sequence). Trimming left V 1 base short and J 2 bases short, with 7 bases between. The CDR3 has 14 amino acids. Here the CDR3 reads CASSIARITDTQYF. For the CDR3, the DNA is TGTGCCAGTAGTATAGCCCGCATCACAGATACGCAGTATTTT.

J is TRBJ1-3 and V is TRBV6-1, with 8 bases lining up with TRBD1. This CDR3 has 15 residues. The germline CDR1 and CDR2 sequences are MNHNS and SASEGT. V lost 4 bases, J lost 0 bases, and 2 bases stayed unmatched. The CDR3 DNA reads TGTGCCAGCAGTGTGGGACAGGTCTCTGGAAACACCATATATTTT. Amino acid sequence: CASSVGQVSGNTIYF.

The V call is TRBV5-6, the J call TRBJ2-1; TRBD2 matches 7 bases. The CDR3 runs 15 residues. V lost 1 base to trimming and J lost 10 bases; unmatched junction nucleotides: 11. Germline CDR1 and CDR2: SGHDT and YYEEEE. The CDR3 sequence is CASSLLTHRGDEQFF. The CDR3, as DNA: TGTGCCAGCAGCTTGCTTACCCATCGGGGGGACGAGCAGTTCTTC.

This clone was picked up a small number of times. A read error is possible here, since a much larger clone lies one base away. At the DNA level, this CDR3 is encoded by other sequences in the same sample as well. The chain links TRBV7-3 to TRBJ2-3; D uncertain. This CDR3 is 11 amino acids long. Trimming stripped 0 bases from V and 5 bases from J, with 0 bases between. CDR1 and CDR2 (germline): SGHTA, FQGTGA. CDR3: CASSLTDTQYF. The CDR3 nucleotides read TGTGCCAGCAGCTTAACAGATACGCAGTATTTT.

The chain joins TRBV5-1 to TRBJ1-4; a possible D gene is TRBD1 (5 bases). The germline CDR1 and CDR2 sequences are SGHRS and YFSETQ. The CDR3 covers 17 residues. The ends were cut back, 4 bases at V and 0 bases at J, with 16 bases in the middle. The CDR3 loop is CASSLGTLITTNEKLFF. The CDR3 DNA reads as TGCGCCAGCAGCCTAGGGACGCTCATTACAACTAATGAAAAACTGTTTTTT.

V usage is TRBV5-6 and J usage is TRBJ2-5; TRBD2 might be the D (6 bases). The germline gives CDR1 SGHDT, CDR2 YYEEEE. This CDR3 region has 13 residues. V gave up 4 bases and J gave up 5 bases, with 12 bases separating them. The CDR3 nucleotides are TGTGCCAGCAGCCCGGGACTCCCGGAGACCCAGTACTTC. Encoded protein: CASSPGLPETQYF. Drawing the rest from reference TRBV5-6 and TRBJ2-5, the complete variable domain is DAGVTQSPTHLIKTRGQQVTLRCSPKSGHDTVSWYQQALGQGPQFIFQYYEEEERQRGNFPDRFSGHQFPNYSSELNVNALLLGDSALYLCASSPGLPETQYFGPGTRLLVL.

The V and J genes are TRBV14 and TRBJ1-5; possible D gene TRBD1, 5 bases. Trimming removed 0 bases from V and 4 bases from J, with 10 bases in between. CDR1 is SGHDN and CDR2 is FVKESK in the germline V gene. This CDR3 is 15 amino acids long. The CDR3 DNA reads as TGTGCCAGCAGCCAAGATGGCCCAGGGAATCAGCCCCAGCATTTT. Protein sequence: CASSQDGPGNQPQHF.

This clone showed up just once. This chain joins TRBV5-1 and TRBJ2-7; tentative D call: TRBD1 (6 bases). Per germline, CDR1 SGHRS and CDR2 YFSETQ. Trimming shortened V by 4 bases and J by 0 bases, and 17 bases separated the two germline ends. The CDR3 length is 16 residues. The CDR3 coding sequence is TGCGCCAGCAGCCGCCTCGGAACAGGGAGCTCCTACGAGCAGTACTTC. Translated: CASSRLGTGSSYEQYF.

The chain links TRBV5-1 to TRBJ2-1; D possibly matches TRBD1 or TRBD2 (5 bases each). The CDR3 has 13 residues. Germline V gene data show CDR1 as SGHRS and CDR2 as YFSETQ. V lost 4 bases, J lost 5 bases, and 10 bases lay in between. CDR3 protein: CASSEGRNNEQFF. CDR3 nucleotides: TGCGCCAGCAGCGAGGGACGGAACAATGAGCAGTTCTTC.

The rearrangement joins TRBV11-2 to TRBJ2-3; TRBD1 is a possible D gene (6 bases). The V gene lost 0 bases and the J gene lost 0 bases, with 7 bases spanning the gap. The length of the CDR3 is 15 residues. Germline V gene lookup returns CDR1 SGHAT and CDR2 FQNNGV. The CDR3 DNA reads TGTGCCAGCAGCTTAGATCAGGGGAGCACAGATACGCAGTATTTT. Translating it yields CASSLDQGSTDTQYF.

The rearrangement uses TRBV28 and TRBJ2-3; D not certain. CDR1 is MDHEN and CDR2 is SYDVKM in the germline V gene. The CDR3 is 16 amino acids. Trimming pared 7 bases from V and 2 bases from J, leaving 19 bases between. The CDR3 here is CASISGGQIPTDTQYF. The CDR3 coding sequence is TGTGCCAGCATCTCAGGCGGTCAGATACCCACAGATACGCAGTATTTT. Complete variable domain (other parts from reference TRBV28 and TRBJ2-3): DVKVTQSSRYLVKRTGEKVFLECVQDMDHENMFWYRQDPGLGLRLIYFSYDVKMKEKGDIPEGYSVSREKKERFSLILESASTNQTSMYLCASISGGQIPTDTQYFGPGTRLTVL.

This chain links TRBV4-1 with TRBJ1-6; 9 bases map to TRBD1. With V trimmed by 4 bases and J by 1 base, 14 bases remained unmatched. Germline V gene lookup returns CDR1 MGHRA and CDR2 YSYEKL. This CDR3 spans 20 amino acids. The CDR3 reads CASSRKPGTGFESYNSPLHF. The CDR3 DNA sequence: TGCGCCAGCAGCCGTAAACCCGGGACAGGGTTTGAGTCCTATAATTCACCCCTCCACTTT.

The chain joins TRBV2 to TRBJ2-7; D remains ambiguous. Trimming shortened V by 4 bases and J by 3 bases, and 10 bases separated the two germline ends. The germline V gene encodes CDR1 SNHLY and CDR2 FYNNEI. This CDR3 is built from 13 residues. The CDR3 reads CASSARIIYEQYF. CDR3 nucleotide sequence: TGTGCCAGCAGTGCCCGGATAATCTACGAGCAGTACTTC.

Here the CDR3 DNA reads TGTGCCAGTAGCTTAGAAGGGTGGTATGGCTACACCTTC. The encoded protein is CASSLEGWYGYTF. The genes are TRBV19 and TRBJ1-2, with D hard to call. In germline, CDR1 is LNHDA, CDR2 SQIVND (reference sequence). Trimming pared 6 bases from V and 5 bases from J, leaving 13 bases between. This CDR3 is 13 amino acids long.

A word on this clone: The same CDR3 arises from other DNA sequences in this sample as well. This chain uses TRBV18 with TRBJ1-2; D call uncertain. This CDR3 comprises 13 residues. CDR1 and CDR2 from the germline V gene are KGHSH and LQKENI. Trimming removed 2 bases at V and 3 bases at J, with 7 bases between. The CDR3 coding sequence is TGTGCCAGCTCACCAACAGTCGACTATGGCTACACCTTC. As protein: CASSPTVDYGYTF. Variable domain in full (rest from reference TRBV18 and TRBJ1-2): NAGVMQNPRHLVRRRGQEARLRCSPMKGHSHVYWYRQLPEEGLKFMVYLQKENIIDESGMPKERFSAEFPKEGPSILRIQQVVRGDSAAYFCASSPTVDYGYTFGSGTRLTVV.

This clone was picked up a small number of times. The chain joins TRBV7-3 to TRBJ2-2; D is ambiguous. V lost 4 bases and J lost 6, with 6 bases in between. CDR1 is SGHTA, CDR2 FQGTGA, per germline. CDR3 size: 12 residues. The CDR3 nucleotides are TGTGCCAGCAGCTCCCTCTCCGGGGAGCTGTTTTTT. As protein: CASSSLSGELFF.

The chain has TRBV19 and TRBJ1-1, with D possibly being TRBD1 (5 bases). Germline-derived CDR1 and CDR2 are LNHDA and SQIVND (reference sequence). Trimming stripped 3 bases from V and 4 bases from J, with 18 bases between. This CDR3 region has 16 residues. The CDR3 loop is CASSMFWRQGLTEAFF. The CDR3 nucleotides are TGTGCCAGTAGTATGTTCTGGCGTCAGGGTCTCACTGAAGCTTTCTTT.

The chain carries TRBV19 and TRBJ1-3; D remains ambiguous. The CDR3 runs 12 residues. Germline V CDR1 and CDR2: LNHDA, SQIVND (reference sequence). Trimming took 8 bases from V and 0 from J, leaving 5 bases between them. This chain's CDR3 is CASAHSGNTIYF. As DNA, the CDR3 is TGTGCCAGTGCACACTCTGGAAACACCATATATTTT.

The chain joins TRBV27 to TRBJ2-3; 10 bases map to TRBD1. The ends lost 2 bases at V and 4 bases at J; junction bases unmatched: 6. The CDR3 contains 16 residues. The V gene's germline CDR1 is MNHEY and CDR2 SMNVEV (reference sequence). Here the CDR3 reads CASSLMGQGFADTQYF. CDR3 coding DNA: TGTGCCAGCAGTTTAATGGGACAGGGGTTTGCAGATACGCAGTATTTT.

This clone was counted a single time. This chain joins TRBV10-1 and TRBJ2-5; TRBD1 might be the D (5 bases). This CDR3 has 12 residues. Trimming cost V 7 bases and J 1 base, with 7 bases left between them. Germline assignment: CDR1 WNHNN and CDR2 SYGVQD (reference sequence). CDR3 region: CASNGAQETQYF. DNA for the CDR3: TGCGCCAGCAATGGGGCCCAAGAGACCCAGTACTTC.